The sequence of this TCR beta chain was determined in a study of shared clonotypes between healthy human individuals. Study-wide context: The study drew on two women and a few men aged 18 to 49 as donors.

Trimming removed 1 base from V and 5 bases from J; junction bases left unmatched: 5. Germline V lookup: CDR1 KGHSH, CDR2 LQKENI. The CDR3 extends over 15 amino acids. For this clone: The antigen remains undetermined.

The data were produced by immunoSEQ multiplex PCR, yet TCRdb's version contains in-frame clones alone and is incomplete. Among 1.5 million to 1.9 million clones, 98% were seen once, and the ten largest hold approximately 0.44%. Overall study findings and caveats: It was observed that approximately 5% of naive CD4 clonotypes were shared across several donors.

This chain connects TRBV18 to TRBJ1-5; TRBD1 matches at 7 bases. Sequencing was done on a sample of naive CD4+ T cells sorted from blood. The subset here: CD45RA+ positively selected. The clonotype comes from a man aged 25 to 40 in good health. The CDR3 nucleotides are TGTGCCAGCTCACCACGGAACAGGGGTGATCAGCCCCAGCATTTT. It is translated as CASSPRNRGDQPQHF. The full variable domain, in which reference TRBV18 and TRBJ1-5 provide the parts outside the CDR3, is NAGVMQNPRHLVRRRGQEARLRCSPMKGHSHVYWYRQLPEEGLKFMVYLQKENIIDESGMPKERFSAEFPKEGPSILRIQQVVRGDSAAYFCASSPRNRGDQPQHFGDGTRLSIL.